These 8 T cell receptor beta chains came from one sample sequenced in a study of blood T cell repertoires in COVID-19. Profiling relied on immunoSEQ multiplex PCR, and the TCRdb table lists in-frame clones only, not all of them. This table holds 300,000 to 400,000 clones, 65% to 90% found once. The source material was peripheral blood. The receptors were gathered from a human donor in a cohort sampled during active COVID-19.

V is TRBV10-2 and J is TRBJ1-2; a weak D match, TRBD1 (5 bases). V shed 0 bases and J shed 8 bases, with 10 bases lying between them. CDR3 length: 13 amino acids. Germline CDR1 WSHSY, CDR2 SAAADI. CDR3 nucleotide sequence: TGCGCCAGCAGTGAGTCCCAGGGTCGAGGCTACACCTTC. The encoded protein is CASSESQGRGYTF.

The V call is TRBV6-5, the J call TRBJ1-2, with D tentatively TRBD1 (5 bases). Trimming left V 0 bases short and J 6 bases short, with 11 bases between. CDR3 length: 14 amino acids. Germline-derived CDR1 and CDR2 are MNHEY and SVGAGI. The CDR3 sequence: CASSYSGTSDGYTF. The CDR3 nucleotides are TGTGCCAGCAGTTACTCGGGGACTTCGGATGGCTACACCTTC.

This clone was recorded a few times. The chain has TRBV6-1 and TRBJ1-4; 7 bases match TRBD1. The CDR3 runs 15 residues. CDR1 MNHNS and CDR2 SASEGT come from the germline V gene. J lost 5 bases, V lost 3 bases, and 6 bases had no gene match. The CDR3 region is CASSDPTGQNEKLFF. The CDR3 DNA follows: TGTGCCAGCAGTGACCCGACAGGGCAAAATGAAAAACTGTTTTTT.

The chain carries TRBV19 and TRBJ2-2; 9 positions match TRBD1. The germline CDR1 and CDR2 sequences are LNHDA and SQIVND (reference sequence). The CDR3 extends over 17 amino acids. Trimming removed 7 bases from V and 7 bases from J; junction bases left unmatched: 16. CDR3 coding DNA: TGTGCCAGTACCTCTACCGATAACAGGGGGCAAAGCGGGGAGCTGTTTTTT. This encodes CASTSTDNRGQSGELFF.

The chain employs TRBV2 and TRBJ1-5; TRBD1 is a possible D gene (6 bases). The germline V gene encodes CDR1 SNHLY and CDR2 FYNNEI. CDR3 length equals 16 residues. Trimming took 7 bases from V and 0 from J, leaving 16 bases between them. The CDR3, as DNA: TGTGCCAGCAACCGAGAGGGACACCTTAGCAATCAGCCCCAGCATTTT. Translating gives CASNREGHLSNQPQHF.

The J gene is TRBJ1-1, the V gene TRBV5-1; D gene ambiguous. The V end lost 5 bases, the J end lost 1 base, and 9 bases lay between the germline ends. CDR1 is SGHRS and CDR2 is YFSETQ in the germline V gene. The CDR3 has 13 amino acids. CDR3 protein: CASSPTANTEAFF. The CDR3 bases are TGCGCCAGCAGTCCTACAGCGAACACTGAAGCTTTCTTT. Together with reference TRBV5-1 and TRBJ1-1, the CDR3 gives the full variable domain: KAGVTQTPRYLIKTRGQQVTLSCSPISGHRSVSWYQQTPGQGLQFLFEYFSETQRNKGNFPGRFSGRQFSNSRSEMNVSTLELGDSALYLCASSPTANTEAFFGQGTRLTVV.

The V gene is TRBV10-2, the J gene TRBJ1-2; 10 bases are a match to TRBD1. The CDR3 spans 14 residues. From germline, CDR1 is WSHSY and CDR2 SAAADI. Trimming at V came to 11 bases and at J to 5 bases, leaving 11 bases not matched to a gene. The CDR3 sequence is CASSGQGRIYGYTF. Written as DNA, the CDR3 is TGCGCCTCCTCGGGACAGGGGCGCATTTATGGCTACACCTTC.

The chain joins TRBV2 to TRBJ1-2, with a possible D match to TRBD1 (5 bases). From germline, CDR1 is SNHLY and CDR2 FYNNEI. The CDR3 loop spans 16 amino acids. Trimming cost V 6 bases and J 2 bases, with 19 bases left between them. The CDR3 region is CASRRGDGSINYGYTF. In nucleotides, the CDR3 is TGTGCCAGCAGGCGGGGGGACGGATCCATCAACTATGGCTACACCTTC.